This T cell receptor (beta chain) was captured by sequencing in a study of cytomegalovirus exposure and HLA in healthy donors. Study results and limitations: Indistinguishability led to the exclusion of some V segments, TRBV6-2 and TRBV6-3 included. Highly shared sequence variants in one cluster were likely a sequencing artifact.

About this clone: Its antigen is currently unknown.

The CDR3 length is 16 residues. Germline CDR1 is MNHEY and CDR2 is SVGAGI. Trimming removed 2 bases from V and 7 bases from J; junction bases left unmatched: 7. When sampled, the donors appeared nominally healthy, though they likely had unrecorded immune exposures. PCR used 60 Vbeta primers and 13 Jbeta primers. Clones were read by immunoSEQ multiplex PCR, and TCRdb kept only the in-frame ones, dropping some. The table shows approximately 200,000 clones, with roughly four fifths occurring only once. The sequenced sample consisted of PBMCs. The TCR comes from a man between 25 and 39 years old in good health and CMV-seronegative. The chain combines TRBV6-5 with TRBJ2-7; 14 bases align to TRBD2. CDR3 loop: CASSYAGTSGSSEQYF. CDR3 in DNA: TGTGCCAGCAGTTACGCCGGGACTAGCGGGAGTAGTGAGCAGTACTTC.